The 11 T cell receptor beta chains in this list originate from one sample, sequenced in a study of regulatory T cells. The PCR used 52 TRBV and 13 TRBJ primers. TCRdb's table, derived via immunoSEQ multiplex PCR, lists solely in-frame clones and lacks some. Of some 20,000 clones in the sample, over 85% were seen once. Material: CD8+ T cells sorted from blood. These receptor sequences come from a child aged 2 to 9 with CD3G deficiency.

The J gene is TRBJ2-1, the V gene TRBV7-6, with D tentatively TRBD2 (6 bases). Germline V gives CDR1 SGHVS, CDR2 FNYEAQ. The V end was cut by 1 base, the J end by 12 bases, with 19 bases between. This CDR3 region has 15 residues. The CDR3 sequence: CASSLGPHGRDPQFF. CDR3 sequence (DNA): TGTGCCAGCAGCTTAGGGCCCCACGGGCGGGATCCGCAGTTCTTC.

V gene TRBV19 combines with J gene TRBJ1-1; D is ambiguous. Trimming removed 4 bases at V and 1 base at J, with 7 bases between. The CDR3 totals 13 residues. Germline CDR1 is LNHDA and CDR2 is SQIVND (reference sequence). CDR3 protein: CASSSRPNTEAFF. In DNA, the CDR3 is TGTGCCAGTAGTAGCAGGCCGAACACTGAAGCTTTCTTT.

This sequence joins TRBV27 and TRBJ2-1; D is unclear. The CDR3 has 14 residues. The V end lost 5 bases, the J end lost 4 bases, and 12 bases lay between the germline ends. The germline V gene has CDR1 MNHEY and CDR2 SMNVEV (reference sequence). CDR3 in amino acids: CASSVAGPYNEQFF. The CDR3 nucleotides are TGTGCCAGCAGTGTGGCCGGGCCTTACAATGAGCAGTTCTTC.

The chain couples TRBV28 to TRBJ2-3; D possibly corresponds to TRBD2 (6 bases). V was shortened by 2 bases and J by 1 base, with 10 bases between the two germline ends. This CDR3 contains 15 residues. Germline CDR1 reads MDHEN; CDR2 reads SYDVKM. DNA for the CDR3: TGTGCCAGCAGTTTAGGGGCTAGCGGCACAGATACGCAGTATTTT. It specifies CASSLGASGTDTQYF. Supplemented by reference TRBV28 and TRBJ2-3, the full variable domain reads DVKVTQSSRYLVKRTGEKVFLECVQDMDHENMFWYRQDPGLGLRLIYFSYDVKMKEKGDIPEGYSVSREKKERFSLILESASTNQTSMYLCASSLGASGTDTQYFGPGTRLTVL.

The gene calls are TRBV4-1 and TRBJ2-3, with D unclear. Trimming took off 4 bases at V and 7 bases at J, with 12 bases between the two ends. The germline V gene has CDR1 MGHRA and CDR2 YSYEKL. The CDR3 extends over 13 amino acids. The CDR3 is CASSPTLKNTQYF. For the CDR3, the DNA is TGCGCCAGCAGCCCCACTTTGAAGAATACGCAGTATTTT.

This chain links TRBV6-1 with TRBJ2-7; perhaps TRBD2 as D (5 bases). Germline CDR1 is MNHNS and CDR2 is SASEGT. Trimming shortened V by 3 bases and J by 2 bases, and 14 bases separated the two germline ends. CDR3 length: 15 amino acids. The CDR3 here is CASSDEDGRAYEQYF. The CDR3 DNA reads TGTGCCAGCAGTGATGAGGATGGGAGAGCCTACGAGCAGTACTTC.

The rearrangement uses TRBV13 and TRBJ2-3; D gene unclear. V was trimmed by 5 bases and J by 2 bases, leaving 8 bases between them. The V gene's germline CDR1 is PRHDT and CDR2 FYEKMQ (reference sequence). This CDR3 spans 13 amino acids. Here the CDR3 reads CASSRRVTDTQYF. CDR3 in DNA: TGTGCCAGCAGCCGAAGAGTCACAGATACGCAGTATTTT. The full variable domain, with the rest looked up from reference TRBV13 and TRBJ2-3, is AAGVIQSPRHLIKEKRETATLKCYPIPRHDTVYWYQQGPGQDPQFLISFYEKMQSDKGSIPDRFSAQQFSDYHSELNMSSLELGDSALYFCASSRRVTDTQYFGPGTRLTVL.

The gene calls are TRBV6-1 and TRBJ2-5; D gene ambiguous. Germline loops: CDR1 MNHNS, CDR2 SASEGT. Trimming pared 4 bases from V and 1 base from J, leaving 7 bases between. CDR3 length: 13 amino acids. The CDR3 reads CASSGWLQETQYF. CDR3 DNA: TGTGCCAGCAGTGGGTGGCTCCAAGAGACCCAGTACTTC.

The chain uses TRBV28 and TRBJ2-7, with a possible D match to TRBD2 (6 bases). The CDR3 covers 15 residues. Per the germline V gene, CDR1 is MDHEN and CDR2 is SYDVKM. Trimming took 6 bases from V and 3 from J, leaving 18 bases between them. The CDR3 protein is CASSSAAGSYYEQYF. The CDR3 bases are TGTGCCAGCAGCTCTGCCGCGGGAAGCTACTACGAGCAGTACTTC.

The chain combines TRBV6-6 with TRBJ2-7; 11 bases match TRBD2. The CDR3 sequence is 15 residues long. Germline V lookup: CDR1 MNHNY, CDR2 SVGAGI (reference sequence). Trimming cost V 8 bases and J 6 bases; bases outside gene matches: 12. CDR3 protein: CASGDIAGGPLEQYF. Written as DNA, the CDR3 is TGTGCCAGCGGGGATATAGCGGGAGGGCCACTCGAGCAGTACTTC.

The chain combines TRBV7-9 with TRBJ2-5; 9 bases are a match to TRBD1. Germline V gene data show CDR1 as SEHNR and CDR2 as FQNEAQ (reference sequence). V was clipped by 5 bases and J by 5 bases; unmatched bases: 3. This CDR3 comprises 13 residues. In nucleotides, the CDR3 is TGTGCCAGCAGCACCGGGACAGGGGAGACCCAGTACTTC. Protein product: CASSTGTGETQYF.